This TCR beta chain originates from a study of control samples from healthy donors and cancer patients. TCRdb's table, derived via immunoSEQ multiplex PCR, lists solely in-frame clones and lacks some. The sample lists some 120,000 clones, around nine tenths occurring once. CDR1 and CDR2 from the germline V gene are LNHDA and SQIVND (reference sequence). The CDR3 runs 16 residues. Trimming cost V 6 bases and J 7 bases; bases outside gene matches: 17. Sequenced: blood. The V gene is TRBV19, the J gene TRBJ1-2, with TRBD1 identical over 7 bases. The clonotype comes from a woman between 65 and 79 years old in good health. CDR3 protein: CASSRTPSTGAGGYTF. The CDR3 DNA reads TGTGCCAGTAGCCGCACCCCATCCACAGGGGCAGGTGGCTACACCTTC. Looking up the rest from reference TRBV19 and TRBJ1-2 gives the full variable domain: DGGITQSPKYLFRKEGQNVTLSCEQNLNHDAMYWYRQDPGQGLRLIYYSQIVNDFQKGDIAEGYSVSREKKESFPLTVTSAQKNPTAFYLCASSRTPSTGAGGYTFGSGTRLTVV.